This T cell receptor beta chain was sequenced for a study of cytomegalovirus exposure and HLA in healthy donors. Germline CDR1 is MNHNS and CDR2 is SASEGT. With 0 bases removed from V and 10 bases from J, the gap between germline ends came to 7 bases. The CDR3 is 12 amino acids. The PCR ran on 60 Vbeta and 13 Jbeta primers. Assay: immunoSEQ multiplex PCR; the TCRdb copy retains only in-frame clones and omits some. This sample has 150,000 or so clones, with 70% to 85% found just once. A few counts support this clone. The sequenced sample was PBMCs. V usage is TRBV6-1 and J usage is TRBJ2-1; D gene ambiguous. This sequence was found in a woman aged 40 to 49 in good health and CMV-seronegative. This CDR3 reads CASSEANMEQFF. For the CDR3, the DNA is TGTGCCAGCAGTGAAGCGAACATGGAGCAGTTCTTC.